Listed below are T cell receptor beta chains from one sample, sequenced in a study of response to subunit inactivated influenza vaccine. TCRdb passed the RT-PCR reads through MiXCR, listing each CDR3 protein once. The table lists some 500,000 distinct CDR3 sequences, roughly 13% of them singletons, with roughly 14% in the top ten. Material: PBMCs from blood, obtained 35 to 45 days after vaccination. The source of these receptors is a man aged 50-60 years who received an inactivated influenza vaccine. Each CDR3 is given with its conserved first and last residue. The order of the fields is J gene, V gene, clone size, D gene, CDR3 DNA, CDR3 protein. The D gene is left open where the match is weak. Size is stated for part of the rows, as once, few or many counts, or as a class when the clone is expanded.

>TRBJ2-1|TRBV3-1|many|TRBD1
TGTGCCAGCAGCCAAGAATTCCCCGGGACAGGGGTGGTTAATGAGCAGTTCTTC
CASSQEFPGTGVVNEQFF
>TRBJ2-7|TRBV20-1|many|TRBD2
TGCAGTGCTAGAGGTGCGGGGGTATGGCACTACGAGCAGTACTTC
CSARGAGVWHYEQYF
>TRBJ2-7|TRBV27|NA|NA
TGTGCCAGCAGTATTACCCCGGGACTTTTCTACGAGCAGTACTTC
CASSITPGLFYEQYF
>TRBJ2-3|TRBV5-1|NA|NA
TGCGCCAGCAGCTTGGAAGCGCCCACAGATACGCAGTATTTT
CASSLEAPTDTQYF
>TRBJ2-1|TRBV7-4|NA|TRBD1
TGTGCCAGCTGCACCCCCAGGGGGCTGACAGCGCCGGATGAGCAGTTCTTC
CASCTPRGLTAPDEQFF
>TRBJ2-7|TRBV5-1|many|TRBD2
TGCGCCAGCAGCCTACACCTCGGGCTAGCGGGAGCCTACGAGCAGTACTTC
CASSLHLGLAGAYEQYF
>TRBJ1-5|TRBV20-1|NA|TRBD1
TGCAGTGCGCGGGACAGCCATCCTCGGGCCCAGCATTTT
CSARDSHPRAQHF
>TRBJ2-1|TRBV25-1|NA|TRBD2
TGTGCCAGCACCGACTGGGGACTAGCGGGAGGGCCTCAGGGGATAAGCTACAATGAGCAGTTCTTC
CASTDWGLAGGPQGISYNEQFF
>TRBJ2-1|TRBV7-2|few|TRBD2
TGTGCCAGCAGCTTAGGAACTAGCGGGGGGTACTACAATGAGCAGTTCTTC
CASSLGTSGGYYNEQFF
>TRBJ2-7|TRBV28|few|NA
TGTGCCAGCAGTTTGCGTAGTTCGGAGCAGTACTTC
CASSLRSSEQYF
>TRBJ1-2|TRBV12-3/TRBV12-4|few|TRBD1
TGTGCCAGCAGACCTAACAGGGGTCGTAATGGCTACACCTTC
CASRPNRGRNGYTF
>TRBJ1-1|TRBV5-1|many|NA
TGCGCCAGCAGTCCGGATCCCGACAGTGAAGCTTTCTTT
CASSPDPDSEAFF
>TRBJ1-1|TRBV15|many|TRBD1
TGTGCCACCAGCAGTGGACAGGGGCTAAACACTGAAGCTTTCTTT
CATSSGQGLNTEAFF
>TRBJ2-1|TRBV27|few|NA
TGTGCCAGCAGTCATCCGACTCACGGAGCCTACTCCTACAATGAGCAGTTCTTC
CASSHPTHGAYSYNEQFF
>TRBJ2-5|TRBV20-1|few|TRBD1
TGCAGTGCTAGCTCAGGGGGCGTGAAGACCCAGTACTTC
CSASSGGVKTQYF
>TRBJ1-4|TRBV20-1|NA|NA
TGCAGTGCAGGTTTGGCGGGGGAGACGGCGAGACTGTTTTTT
CSAGLAGETARLFF
>TRBJ2-2|TRBV7-2|few|NA
TGTGCCAGCAGAGCGCCGGGACTCGCGACAGCCGGGGAGCTGTTTTTT
CASRAPGLATAGELFF
>TRBJ2-1|TRBV18|few|NA
TGTGCCAGCTCACCGGACAATGAGCAGTTCTTC
CASSPDNEQFF
>TRBJ2-5|TRBV9|few|NA
TGTGCCAGCAGCCCCCGCGGCCTTGGGGAGACCCAGTACTTC
CASSPRGLGETQYF